Sequencing of this T cell receptor (beta chain) was carried out in a study of control samples from healthy donors and cancer patients. Profiled with immunoSEQ multiplex PCR; TCRdb holds only in-frame clones, not every one. The sample shows 100,000 to 150,000 clones, about 93% of them seen only once. The germline gives CDR1 SNHLY, CDR2 FYNNEI. V was pared by 1 base and J by 7 bases, with 8 bases between. The CDR3 has 13 amino acids. This clone showed up just once. The V call is TRBV2, the J call TRBJ1-5; D uncertain. Sequencing was performed on blood. The sequence was collected from a man aged 18 to 30 in good health. The CDR3, as DNA: TGTGCCAGCAGTGAAGAGGCGGGGCAGCCCCAGCATTTT. It is translated as CASSEEAGQPQHF.